These 24 T cell receptor beta chains originate from one sample sequenced in a study of cytomegalovirus exposure and HLA in healthy donors. PCR employed 60 Vbeta and 13 Jbeta primers. Profiling relied on immunoSEQ multiplex PCR, and the TCRdb table lists in-frame clones only, not all of them. The sample shows 130,000 or so clones, around three quarters of them seen only once. Sequenced: PBMCs. These receptors were obtained from a woman aged 40 to 50 in good health and CMV-seronegative.

The rearrangement links TRBV19 to TRBJ2-1; 8 bases line up with TRBD2. The germline CDR1 and CDR2 sequences are LNHDA and SQIVND (reference sequence). The CDR3 consists of 14 residues. After removal of 10 bases from V and 7 bases from J, the junction contained 12 bases not matched to a gene. The CDR3 sequence is CAISSGSIGNEQFF. The CDR3 DNA follows: TGTGCCATTTCAAGCGGGAGTATTGGGAATGAGCAGTTCTTC.

V is TRBV27 and J is TRBJ2-3; the match to TRBD2 covers 9 bases. Losses at the gene ends were 5 bases for V and 0 bases for J; bases not matched to a gene: 6. Germline V lookup: CDR1 MNHEY, CDR2 SMNVEV (reference sequence). The CDR3 covers 16 residues. Here the CDR3 reads CASSPHTSGSTDTQYF. DNA for the CDR3: TGTGCCAGCAGTCCACACACTAGCGGGAGCACAGATACGCAGTATTTT.

This chain's CDR3 is CASSPRTGRNEQFF. The CDR3 nucleotides are TGCGCCAGCAGCCCGCGGACAGGCCGGAATGAGCAGTTCTTC. This chain links TRBV5-1 with TRBJ2-1; 7 nucleotides match TRBD1. The junction had 8 bases not matched to a gene; V was cut back by 4 bases and J by 7 bases. Per germline, CDR1 SGHRS and CDR2 YFSETQ. CDR3 length: 14 residues. Full variable domain (missing parts from reference TRBV5-1 and TRBJ2-1): KAGVTQTPRYLIKTRGQQVTLSCSPISGHRSVSWYQQTPGQGLQFLFEYFSETQRNKGNFPGRFSGRQFSNSRSEMNVSTLELGDSALYLCASSPRTGRNEQFFGPGTRLTVL.

The V gene is TRBV6-1, the J gene TRBJ2-7; 12 bases map to TRBD2. After removal of 11 bases from V and 7 bases from J, the junction contained 6 bases not matched to a gene. The CDR3 has 12 residues. Germline V gives CDR1 MNHNS, CDR2 SASEGT. The CDR3 sequence is CALAGGQREQYF. DNA of the CDR3: TGTGCCCTAGCGGGAGGGCAGCGGGAGCAGTACTTC.

This chain joins TRBV2 and TRBJ1-1, with TRBD1 matching over 8 bases. V lost 2 bases to trimming and J lost 6 bases; unmatched junction nucleotides: 11. This CDR3 region has 16 residues. Germline CDR1 SNHLY, CDR2 FYNNEI. CDR3 sequence reads: CASSENSQGALAEAFF. The CDR3 coding sequence is TGTGCCAGCAGTGAAAATTCTCAGGGGGCTTTAGCTGAAGCTTTCTTT.

The chain uses TRBV9 and TRBJ2-3, with 7 bases that match TRBD1. Looked up from germline, CDR1 is SGDLS and CDR2 is YYNGEE. CDR3 size: 17 residues. V lost 0 bases, J lost 2 bases, and 9 bases stayed unmatched. Written as DNA, the CDR3 is TGTGCCAGCAGCGTAGTAGGAGCAGGGGGTGTCACAGATACGCAGTATTTT. It encodes CASSVVGAGGVTDTQYF.

The CDR3 region has the DNA TGTGCCAGCAGTTTCGCGGGACCCCGTGAAGCTTTCTTT. This sequence encodes CASSFAGPREAFF. The V and J genes are TRBV28 and TRBJ1-1; a possible D gene is TRBD1 (5 bases). V was clipped by 3 bases and J by 7 bases, with 12 bases between them. CDR1 and CDR2 (germline): MDHEN, SYDVKM. The CDR3 is 13 amino acids.

The V and J genes are TRBV27 and TRBJ2-5; 9 nucleotides align to TRBD1. The J call is in doubt because the DNA end fits TRBJ2-7 better. The CDR3 consists of 16 residues. Germline CDR1 reads MNHEY; CDR2 reads SMNVEV (reference sequence). CDR3 nucleotides: TGTGCCAGCAGTATCCGCCCGGGACAGGGCCCCTACGAGCAGTACTTC. It specifies CASSIRPGQGPYEQYF.

This clone was seen a single time. The chain couples TRBV5-1 to TRBJ2-3; D gene ambiguous. This CDR3 spans 14 amino acids. CDR1 SGHRS and CDR2 YFSETQ come from the germline V gene. The ends were cut back, 4 bases at V and 4 bases at J, with 13 bases in the middle. As DNA, the CDR3 is TGCGCCAGCAGCCCTCTCGACCTAGCAGATACGCAGTATTTT. Residues: CASSPLDLADTQYF.

This chain connects TRBV27 to TRBJ2-2; TRBD2 matches 9 bases. J was trimmed by 4 bases and V by 7 bases; bases with no gene match: 13. This CDR3 comprises 17 residues. Germline CDR1 reads MNHEY; CDR2 reads SMNVEV (reference sequence). The CDR3 loop reads CASTVLRTSDFTGELFF. CDR3 coding DNA: TGTGCCAGCACCGTTCTCAGGACTAGCGATTTCACCGGGGAGCTGTTTTTT.

The chain carries TRBV28 and TRBJ2-7; tentative D call: TRBD1 (6 bases). There are 16 residues in the CDR3. Germline V lookup: CDR1 MDHEN, CDR2 SYDVKM. V was trimmed by 3 bases and J by 3 bases, leaving 18 bases between them. The CDR3 DNA reads TGTGCCAGCAGTTTTCGGGACATTGATACCCACTACGAGCAGTACTTC. Its translation is CASSFRDIDTHYEQYF.

This clone was counted once. The chain carries TRBV27 and TRBJ2-3, with no clear D. Germline CDR1 MNHEY, CDR2 SMNVEV (reference sequence). There are 16 residues in the CDR3. With 4 bases removed from V and 1 base from J, the gap between germline ends came to 15 bases. CDR3 region: CASSYKSPLRTDTQYF. Written as DNA, the CDR3 is TGTGCCAGCAGTTATAAGTCCCCCCTACGCACAGATACGCAGTATTTT.

This clone came up a few times. One junction end does not reproduce the germline sequence, and a read error may be involved. The chain combines TRBV7-7 with TRBJ2-1, with 7 bases aligning to TRBD2. Germline values: CDR1 SSHAT, CDR2 FNYEAQ (reference sequence). The CDR3 sequence is 15 residues long. The CDR3 loop reads CASSLGGSVYNEQFF. Here the CDR3 DNA reads TGTGCTAGCAGCTTAGGCGGGAGCGTTTACAATGAGCAGTTCTTC.

The chain joins TRBV28 to TRBJ2-1; TRBD2 agrees at 8 bases. Trimming removed 8 bases from V and 2 bases from J; junction bases left unmatched: 11. The CDR3 length is 16 residues. The germline V gene encodes CDR1 MDHEN and CDR2 SYDVKM. The CDR3: CASASSSGFTYNEQFF. The CDR3 nucleotides read TGTGCCAGCGCGTCCTCTAGCGGGTTTACCTACAATGAGCAGTTCTTC.

V and J are TRBV19 and TRBJ1-2, with TRBD1 identical over 7 bases. This CDR3 region has 13 residues. The germline CDR1 and CDR2 sequences are LNHDA and SQIVND (reference sequence). Unmatched junction bases numbered 4, after V lost 4 bases and J lost 5 bases. DNA for the CDR3: TGTGCCAGTAGTAGGGACAGCAAATATGGCTACACCTTC. Translating gives CASSRDSKYGYTF.

The chain links TRBV19 to TRBJ2-1; 7 positions match TRBD1. Germline V gives CDR1 LNHDA, CDR2 SQIVND (reference sequence). The CDR3 totals 13 residues. V gave up 5 bases and J gave up 4 bases; unmatched junction bases: 2. CDR3 nucleotide sequence: TGTGCCAGTAGTGTGACAGGGTACAATGAGCAGTTCTTC. It yields the protein CASSVTGYNEQFF.

The chain links TRBV5-1 to TRBJ2-3, with TRBD1 matching over 7 bases. Germline assignment: CDR1 SGHRS and CDR2 YFSETQ. The V gene end was trimmed by 4 bases and the J gene end by 0 bases; junction bases not matched to a gene: 5. This CDR3 spans 15 amino acids. The CDR3 loop reads CASSKGTASTDTQYF. The CDR3 nucleotides are TGCGCCAGCAGCAAGGGGACAGCTAGCACAGATACGCAGTATTTT.

This chain links TRBV27 with TRBJ2-7, with D possibly being TRBD2 (6 bases). Trimming cost V 2 bases and J 4 bases, with 15 bases left between them. The V gene's germline CDR1 is MNHEY and CDR2 SMNVEV (reference sequence). The CDR3 totals 15 residues. The CDR3 is CASSLGAGLVYEQYF. The CDR3 coding sequence is TGTGCCAGCAGTTTAGGAGCGGGCCTGGTTTACGAGCAGTACTTC.

The chain recombines TRBV6-5 with TRBJ2-5; tentatively, D is TRBD1 (5 bases). The CDR3 spans 15 residues. Looked up from germline, CDR1 is MNHEY and CDR2 is SVGAGI. The ends were cut back, 0 bases at V and 5 bases at J, with 13 bases in the middle. The CDR3 coding sequence is TGTGCCAGCAGTTACTCGGGTCAGGGAAGGGAGACCCAGTACTTC. The encoded protein is CASSYSGQGRETQYF.

The gene calls are TRBV14 and TRBJ2-5; TRBD1 matches 8 bases. V shed 4 bases, J shed 3 bases, and the junction held 4 bases outside the gene matches. The CDR3 consists of 14 residues. Germline CDR1 reads SGHDN; CDR2 reads FVKESK. CDR3 protein: CASSPRTGKETQYF. CDR3 bases: TGTGCCAGCAGCCCACGGACAGGGAAAGAGACCCAGTACTTC. Based on the CDR3 plus reference TRBV14 and TRBJ2-5, the full variable domain is EAGVTQFPSHSVIEKGQTVTLRCDPISGHDNLYWYRRVMGKEIKFLLHFVKESKQDESGMPNNRFLAERTGGTYSTLKVQPAELEDSGVYFCASSPRTGKETQYFGPGTRLLVL.

The chain recombines TRBV19 with TRBJ1-2, with TRBD1 as a possible D gene (6 bases). V lost 1 base and J 4 bases, leaving 13 bases between the germline ends. The germline gives CDR1 LNHDA, CDR2 SQIVND (reference sequence). This CDR3 is 15 amino acids long. The CDR3 DNA sequence: TGTGCCAGTAGTATAGGAGGGGGACGAAGCTATGGCTACACCTTC. Its protein product is CASSIGGGRSYGYTF.

The chain uses TRBV5-1 and TRBJ1-6; tentatively, D is TRBD1 (6 bases). This CDR3 contains 15 residues. V shed 2 bases and J shed 8 bases, with 14 bases lying between them. Germline loops: CDR1 SGHRS, CDR2 YFSETQ. The CDR3 loop reads CASSLGGLGDSPLHF. The DNA of the CDR3 is TGCGCCAGCAGCTTAGGGGGTCTTGGGGATTCACCCCTCCACTTT.

J is TRBJ2-1 and V is TRBV18; 7 bases align to TRBD2. Unmatched junction bases numbered 9, after V lost 3 bases and J lost 7 bases. Looked up from germline, CDR1 is KGHSH and CDR2 is LQKENI. The CDR3 loop spans 15 amino acids. CDR3 DNA: TGTGCCAGCTCACCTTGGTCAGCCGGGGGGAATGAGCAGTTCTTC. It specifies CASSPWSAGGNEQFF.

The gene calls are TRBV28 and TRBJ2-7, with 13 bases fitting TRBD2. The J segment lost 0 bases and the V segment lost 3 bases, leaving 5 bases of the junction unmatched. Germline values: CDR1 MDHEN, CDR2 SYDVKM. The length of the CDR3 is 17 residues. In nucleotides, the CDR3 is TGTGCCAGCAGTTTGGGGACTAGCGGGATTGGCTCCTACGAGCAGTACTTC. Its protein product is CASSLGTSGIGSYEQYF.